This TCR beta chain was profiled in a study of cytomegalovirus exposure and HLA in healthy donors. The PCR contained 60 Vbeta and 13 Jbeta primers. TCRdb keeps only in-frame clones here, not all; method: immunoSEQ multiplex PCR. The sample contains about 170,000 clones, roughly 81% of which appear only once. Comment on this clone: Its antigen remains unknown.

Study-level results: Fewer N-insertions than the approximately 700-donor mean were reportedly shown by an Asian-associated ancestry cluster in a later analysis.

This CDR3 contains 16 residues. Germline V lookup: CDR1 SGHRS, CDR2 YFSETQ. V dropped 4 bases and J dropped 0 bases, with 16 bases sitting between them. The TCR sequence derives from a man aged 25 to 45 in good health and CMV-seropositive. The chain has TRBV5-1 and TRBJ1-1; D is unresolved. Material: PBMCs. This CDR3 reads CASSLKEQLMNTEAFF. The CDR3 nucleotides read TGCGCCAGCAGCCTCAAAGAACAGCTAATGAACACTGAAGCTTTCTTT.